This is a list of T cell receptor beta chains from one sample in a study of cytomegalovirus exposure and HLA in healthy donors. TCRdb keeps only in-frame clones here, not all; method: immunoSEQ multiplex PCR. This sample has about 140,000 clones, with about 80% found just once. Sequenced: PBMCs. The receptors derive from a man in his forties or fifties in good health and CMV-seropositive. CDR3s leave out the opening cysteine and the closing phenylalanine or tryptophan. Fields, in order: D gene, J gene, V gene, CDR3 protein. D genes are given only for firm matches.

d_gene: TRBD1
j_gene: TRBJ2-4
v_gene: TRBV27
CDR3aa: ASSFTGAGEQY

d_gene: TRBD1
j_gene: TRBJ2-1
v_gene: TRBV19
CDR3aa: ASTPTPRGQGALFPYNEQF

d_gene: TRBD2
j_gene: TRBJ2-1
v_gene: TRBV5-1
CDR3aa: ASSSTSGPYNEQF

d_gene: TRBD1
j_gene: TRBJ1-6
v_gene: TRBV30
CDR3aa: AWERDRVSPLH

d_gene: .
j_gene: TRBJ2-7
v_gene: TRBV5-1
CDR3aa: ASSLGGPSYEQY

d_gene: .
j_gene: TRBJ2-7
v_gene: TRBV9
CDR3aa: ASSEGLQDHHEQY

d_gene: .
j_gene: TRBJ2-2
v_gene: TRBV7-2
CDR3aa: ASSPARAGAGELF

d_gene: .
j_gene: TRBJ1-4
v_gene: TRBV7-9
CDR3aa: ASSPSQTADHEKLF

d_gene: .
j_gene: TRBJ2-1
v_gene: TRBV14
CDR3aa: ASSQDRFGQGYDEQF

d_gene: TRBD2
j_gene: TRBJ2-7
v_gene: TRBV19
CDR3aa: ASSAPLSSGSGYEQY

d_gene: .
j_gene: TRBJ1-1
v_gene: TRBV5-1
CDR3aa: ASSFGGNTEAF

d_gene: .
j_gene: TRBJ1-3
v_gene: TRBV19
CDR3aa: ASRWSRAGNTIY

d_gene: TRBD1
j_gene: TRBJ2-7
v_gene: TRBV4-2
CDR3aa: ASSQLGQGSSYEQY

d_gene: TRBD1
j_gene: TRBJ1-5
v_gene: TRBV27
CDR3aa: ASSPRQGNQPQH

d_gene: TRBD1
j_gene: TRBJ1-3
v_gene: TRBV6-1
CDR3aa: ASSEQGAGNTIY

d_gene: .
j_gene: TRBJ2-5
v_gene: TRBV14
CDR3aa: ASSLGTRGTQY

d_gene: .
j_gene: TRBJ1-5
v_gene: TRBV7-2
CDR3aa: ASSLEQGLNQPQH

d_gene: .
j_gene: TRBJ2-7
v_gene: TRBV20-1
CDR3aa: SPMEGSEQY

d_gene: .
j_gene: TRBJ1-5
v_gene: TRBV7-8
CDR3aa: ASSLGGQPQH

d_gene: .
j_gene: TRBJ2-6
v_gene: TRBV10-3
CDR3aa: ATSGILPGANVLT

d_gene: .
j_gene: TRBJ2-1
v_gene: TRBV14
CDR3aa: ASSRSSALNEQF

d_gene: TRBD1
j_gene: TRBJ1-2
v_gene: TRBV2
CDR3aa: ASSALPGQGSNYGYT

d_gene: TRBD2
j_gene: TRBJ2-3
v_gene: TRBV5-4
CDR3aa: ASSSGTSGRTDTQY

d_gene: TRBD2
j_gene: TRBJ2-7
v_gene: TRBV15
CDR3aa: ATSRGSSGRAAAIEQY

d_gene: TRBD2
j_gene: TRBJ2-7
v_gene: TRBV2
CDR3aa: ASRWGGRDEQY

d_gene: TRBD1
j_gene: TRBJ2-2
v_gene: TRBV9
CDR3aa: ASSRGRTNTGELF

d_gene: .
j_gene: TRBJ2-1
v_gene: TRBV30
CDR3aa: AWSAGTYNEQF

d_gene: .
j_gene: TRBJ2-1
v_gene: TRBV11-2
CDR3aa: ASSLEGLDWDEQF

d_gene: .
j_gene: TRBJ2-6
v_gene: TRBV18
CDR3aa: ASSFGGAGANVLT

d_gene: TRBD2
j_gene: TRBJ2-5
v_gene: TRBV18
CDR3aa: ASSPPSGGVQETQY

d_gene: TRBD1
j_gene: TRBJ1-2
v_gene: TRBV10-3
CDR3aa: AISDGQGGNYGYT

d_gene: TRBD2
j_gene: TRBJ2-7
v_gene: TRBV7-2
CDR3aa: ASSLGGSGTSLIYEQY

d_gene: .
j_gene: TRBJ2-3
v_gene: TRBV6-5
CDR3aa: ASSSKGADTQY

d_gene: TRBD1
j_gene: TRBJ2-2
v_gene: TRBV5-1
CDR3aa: ASSPGTANTGELF